The clone carrying this T cell receptor beta chain was seen a few times. The antigen is unknown. This record comes from a study of identical twins. Study conclusions and caveats: Beta clonotypes that were abundant in cord blood contained fewer insertions, a pattern absent from memory repertoires.

Germline CDR1 and CDR2: ENHRY and SYGVKD. The CDR3 extends over 14 amino acids. The J segment lost 8 bases and the V segment lost 8 bases, leaving 5 bases of the junction unmatched. Via MiXCR, TCRdb re-called the 5' RACE reads, giving one row per CDR3 protein. Of some 590,000 distinct CDR3 sequences listed, approximately 10% are singletons. These sequences were also reported in another study, on yellow fever vaccine responses in identical twins.

The sequenced material came from PBMCs. The sequence was collected from a woman between 18 and 29 years old in good health. The chain recombines TRBV10-3 with TRBJ2-1, with 14 bases that match TRBD2. Written as DNA, the CDR3 is TGTGCCATCGCGGGGACTAGCGGGGGAGATGAGCAGTTCTTC. Encoded protein: CAIAGTSGGDEQFF.